The 27 T cell receptor beta chains listed next were all sequenced from one sample in a study of control samples from healthy donors and cancer patients. Sequencing was performed with immunoSEQ multiplex PCR; in TCRdb, only in-frame clones are kept and a portion is missing. The profile shows over 200,000 clones, about four fifths of them singletons. Sequenced input: PBMCs. The receptor set was obtained from a woman aged 55-70 years with lung cancer.

This clone appeared a single time. This chain uses TRBV7-3 with TRBJ2-2; TRBD1 is a possible D gene (5 bases). Trimming removed 1 base from V and 1 base from J, with 10 bases in between. The CDR3 spans 16 residues. Germline-derived CDR1 and CDR2 are SGHTA and FQGTGA. CDR3 DNA: TGTGCCAGCAGCTTAATGAGGCAGGGGAACACCGGGGAGCTGTTTTTT. This encodes CASSLMRQGNTGELFF.

This clone was counted once. J is TRBJ1-2 and V is TRBV5-1; D is ambiguous. CDR3 length: 15 amino acids. CDR1 SGHRS and CDR2 YFSETQ come from the germline V gene. V lost 3 bases, J lost 0 bases, and 12 bases lay in between. CDR3 sequence (DNA): TGCGCCAGCAGCTCCTCGGGAGCTACTAACTATGGCTACACCTTC. It specifies CASSSSGATNYGYTF.

The chain links TRBV6-5 to TRBJ1-5; 7 bases line up with TRBD1. There are 15 residues in the CDR3. The germline CDR1 and CDR2 sequences are MNHEY and SVGAGI. After removal of 4 bases from V and 0 bases from J, the junction contained 3 bases not matched to a gene. DNA for the CDR3: TGTGCCAGCAGTTGGAGACAGGGTAGCAATCAGCCCCAGCATTTT. Its translation is CASSWRQGSNQPQHF.

The V and J genes are TRBV7-8 and TRBJ1-2, with 7 bases lining up with TRBD1. Losses at the gene ends were 4 bases for V and 0 bases for J; bases not matched to a gene: 8. The CDR3 is 16 amino acids. The germline V gene has CDR1 SGHVS and CDR2 FQNEAQ. CDR3 coding DNA: TGTGCCAGCAGCTCTAGGACAGGCACAGCTAACTATGGCTACACCTTC. It translates to CASSSRTGTANYGYTF.

This chain uses TRBV10-1 with TRBJ2-5; TRBD2 aligns across 7 bases. V trimming: 4 bases; J trimming: 7 bases; junction bases outside the gene matches: 6. Germline lookup yields CDR1 WNHNN and CDR2 SYGVQD (reference sequence). The CDR3 totals 13 residues. The DNA of the CDR3 is TGCGCCAGCAGTGGGACTAGTGATGGGACCCAGTACTTC. Translation gives CASSGTSDGTQYF.

The rearrangement links TRBV7-9 to TRBJ1-2, with no clear D. Germline CDR1 and CDR2: SEHNR and FQNEAQ (reference sequence). Trimming stripped 2 bases from V and 8 bases from J, with 9 bases between. This CDR3 contains 12 residues. In DNA, the CDR3 is TGTGCCAGCAGCTTACAGATGTGGGGCTACACCTTC. This translates into CASSLQMWGYTF.

V gene TRBV5-1 combines with J gene TRBJ2-2; TRBD1 matches at 9 bases. The CDR3 is made up of 16 amino acids. Germline lookup yields CDR1 SGHRS and CDR2 YFSETQ. Germline trimming cut 5 bases from V and 1 base from J; bases unmatched to any gene: 6. The CDR3 is CASRTGQGGNTGELFF. As DNA, the CDR3 is TGCGCCAGCAGAACGGGACAGGGAGGGAACACCGGGGAGCTGTTTTTT.

The chain links TRBV18 to TRBJ2-7; D perhaps matches TRBD1 (6 bases). Trimming removed 6 bases at V and 2 bases at J, with 14 bases between. This CDR3 region has 14 residues. Germline CDR1 KGHSH, CDR2 LQKENI. The CDR3 coding sequence is TGTGCCAGCTCCACGGGACATCTCACCTACGAGCAGTACTTC. Its protein is CASSTGHLTYEQYF.

The CDR3 sequence is CASSRTGDNEQFF. CDR3 nucleotides: TGTGCCAGCAGTAGGACAGGGGATAATGAGCAGTTCTTC. The genes are TRBV6-6 and TRBJ2-1; 9 bases are shared with TRBD1. CDR3 length equals 13 residues. Germline CDR1 MNHNY, CDR2 SVGAGI (reference sequence). With V trimmed by 5 bases and J by 7 bases, 3 bases remained unmatched.

The chain uses TRBV20-1 and TRBJ2-2; D uncertain. CDR3 length: 11 residues. Germline V gene lookup returns CDR1 DFQATT and CDR2 SNEGSKA (reference sequence). The ends were cut back, 4 bases at V and 7 bases at J, with 7 bases in the middle. The DNA for the CDR3 is TGCAGTGCTATCTTGGTCGGGGAGCTGTTTTTT. It codes for CSAILVGELFF.

V is TRBV5-5 and J is TRBJ1-1, with 7 bases that match TRBD1. This CDR3 is 15 amino acids long. V lost 0 bases and J lost 3; bases outside the gene matches: 5. Germline V lookup: CDR1 SGHKS, CDR2 YYEKEE (reference sequence). The CDR3 here is CASSLAGTVYTEAFF. The CDR3 nucleotides are TGTGCCAGCAGCTTGGCCGGGACAGTCTACACTGAAGCTTTCTTT.

This chain joins TRBV6-6 and TRBJ1-5; D remains unclear. The germline gives CDR1 MNHNY, CDR2 SVGAGI (reference sequence). V was clipped by 4 bases and J by 6 bases, with 10 bases between them. The length of the CDR3 is 13 residues. The CDR3 spells CASSLDGPQPQHF. In nucleotides, the CDR3 is TGTGCCAGCAGTTTGGACGGACCTCAGCCCCAGCATTTT.

This chain uses TRBV3-1 (or the pseudogene TRBV3-2) with TRBJ1-1; TRBD1 matches at 7 bases. This CDR3 is 14 amino acids long. The germline V gene encodes CDR1 LGHDT and CDR2 YNNKEL (reference sequence). With V trimmed by 3 bases and J by 3 bases, 4 bases remained unmatched. CDR3 in DNA: TGTGCCAGCAGCCAGACAGGGTTGGACACTGAAGCTTTCTTT. Translation: CASSQTGLDTEAFF.

The chain combines TRBV7-9 with TRBJ2-7; no clear D gene. The V gene's germline CDR1 is SEHNR and CDR2 FQNEAQ (reference sequence). CDR3 length: 15 amino acids. V lost 2 bases, J lost 2 bases, and 13 bases lay in between. Here the CDR3 DNA reads TGTGCCAGCAGCTTATTTGAGAGGTCAACCTACGAGCAGTACTTC. This translates into CASSLFERSTYEQYF.

The chain uses TRBV30 and TRBJ2-1, with a weak D call TRBD2 (5 bases). CDR1 and CDR2 from the germline V gene are GTSNPN and SVGIG (reference sequence). V was pared by 0 bases and J by 0 bases, with 9 bases between. This CDR3 contains 15 residues. In DNA, the CDR3 is TGTGCCTGGAGTGTAAGGGCGGGCTCCTACAATGAGCAGTTCTTC. Its translation is CAWSVRAGSYNEQFF.

The chain recombines TRBV5-1 with TRBJ2-7; D gene uncertain. CDR1 SGHRS and CDR2 YFSETQ come from the germline V gene. This CDR3 spans 13 amino acids. Trimming left V 4 bases short and J 3 bases short, with 11 bases between. CDR3 protein: CASSQYTGYEQYF. The CDR3 bases are TGCGCCAGCAGCCAGTATACTGGCTACGAGCAGTACTTC.

V usage is TRBV6-5 and J usage is TRBJ1-1; D not certain. Trimming took 8 bases from V and 0 from J, leaving 16 bases between them. CDR3 size: 15 residues. Germline assignment: CDR1 MNHEY and CDR2 SVGAGI. The DNA of the CDR3 is TGTGCCAGCGCTAAAGCTACAGCCATGAACACTGAAGCTTTCTTT. Amino acids: CASAKATAMNTEAFF.

This chain joins TRBV4-2 and TRBJ1-5; D possibly corresponds to TRBD1 (6 bases). The CDR3 length is 14 residues. The germline V and J ends were trimmed by 0 bases and 4 bases, with 7 bases remaining between them. Germline V gene lookup returns CDR1 LGHNA and CDR2 YNFKEQ. CDR3 in amino acids: CASSQETGNQPQHF. For the CDR3, the DNA is TGTGCCAGCAGCCAAGAAACAGGGAATCAGCCCCAGCATTTT.

As concerns this clone: No conserved phenylalanine or tryptophan ends this CDR3, so it is likely a read error. The limits of the CDR3 on the DNA are not certain, so only TCRdb's listed CDR3 is given. This chain joins TRBV4-1 and TRBJ1-1. The V gene's germline CDR1 is MGHRA and CDR2 YSYEKL. The CDR3 totals 8 residues, both ends included. The CDR3 region is CASSRGDP.

The chain uses TRBV5-1 and TRBJ1-3, with D perhaps TRBD1 (5 bases). From germline, CDR1 is SGHRS and CDR2 YFSETQ. Trimming took off 4 bases at V and 0 bases at J, with 17 bases between the two ends. The CDR3 spans 17 residues. CDR3 in DNA: TGCGCCAGCAGCCCGGGGGGGACTATCTACTCTGGAAACACCATATATTTT. It translates to CASSPGGTIYSGNTIYF.

This chain links TRBV27 with TRBJ2-1; no clear D. The germline V gene encodes CDR1 MNHEY and CDR2 SMNVEV (reference sequence). This CDR3 comprises 15 residues. Trimming pared 4 bases from V and 0 bases from J, leaving 10 bases between. CDR3 sequence: CASSSTRSSYNEQFF. The CDR3, as DNA: TGTGCCAGCAGTTCGACTCGGAGCTCCTACAATGAGCAGTTCTTC.

This chain connects TRBV4-2 to TRBJ1-1, with D hard to call. The CDR3 contains 15 residues. V shed 4 bases and J shed 0 bases, with 12 bases lying between them. Germline CDR1 LGHNA, CDR2 YNFKEQ. CDR3: CASSPAGVMNTEAFF. CDR3 DNA: TGTGCCAGCAGCCCGGCGGGAGTCATGAACACTGAAGCTTTCTTT.

Regarding this clone: A much more abundant neighbour one base away suggests this may be a read error. The chain combines TRBV25-1 with TRBJ2-7; D is unclear. V was trimmed by 0 bases and J by 6 bases, leaving 0 bases between them. The V gene's germline CDR1 is MGHDK and CDR2 SYGVNS. The CDR3 is made up of 10 amino acids. The chain's CDR3 is CASSEYEQYF. The CDR3 DNA reads as TGTGCCAGCAGTGAATACGAGCAGTACTTC.

Only a few counts were recorded for this clone. The V and J genes are TRBV6-5 and TRBJ1-5; D gene uncertain. V was cut by 5 bases and J by 1 base, with 6 bases left in between. This CDR3 is 13 amino acids long. Germline CDR1 MNHEY, CDR2 SVGAGI. The CDR3 DNA sequence: TGTGCCAGCAGTCAGGAGAGCAATCAGCCCCAGCATTTT. Protein product: CASSQESNQPQHF.

This chain joins TRBV23-1 and TRBJ1-4; D unresolved. TRBV23-1 is placed among ORFs of uncertain function. This CDR3 contains 16 residues. V lost 2 bases, J lost 8 bases, and 18 bases lay in between. This CDR3 reads CASSQAGRRACEKLFF. The DNA for the CDR3 is TGCGCCAGCAGTCAAGCGGGCCGGAGGGCTTGCGAAAAACTGTTTTTT.

The chain has TRBV5-1 and TRBJ2-1; D is unresolved. This CDR3 comprises 16 residues. The germline gives CDR1 SGHRS, CDR2 YFSETQ. V was pared by 1 base and J by 2 bases, with 13 bases between. The CDR3 DNA reads as TGCGCCAGCAGCTTGAGAAAGGACGGTACCTACAATGAGCAGTTCTTC. It translates to CASSLRKDGTYNEQFF.

This chain connects TRBV27 to TRBJ1-1; no reliable D call. Germline V gives CDR1 MNHEY, CDR2 SMNVEV (reference sequence). Trimming shortened V by 3 bases and J by 6 bases, and 11 bases separated the two germline ends. The CDR3 is 13 amino acids. CDR3 DNA: TGTGCCAGCAGTTTTGGTGGACGGGCTGAAGCTTTCTTT. Its translation: CASSFGGRAEAFF.